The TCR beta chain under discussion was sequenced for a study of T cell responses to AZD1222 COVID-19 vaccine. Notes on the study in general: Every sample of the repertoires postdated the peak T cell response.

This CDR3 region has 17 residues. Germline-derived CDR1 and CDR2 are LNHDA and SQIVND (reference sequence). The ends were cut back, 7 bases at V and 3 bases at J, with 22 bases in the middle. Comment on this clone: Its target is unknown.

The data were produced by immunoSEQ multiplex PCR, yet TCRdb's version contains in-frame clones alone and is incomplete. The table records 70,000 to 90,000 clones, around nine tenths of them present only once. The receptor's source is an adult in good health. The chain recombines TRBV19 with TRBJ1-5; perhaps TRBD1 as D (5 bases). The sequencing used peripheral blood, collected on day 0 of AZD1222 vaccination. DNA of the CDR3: TGTGCCAGTACCCCACGGCGGGGGAGAGATACCAATCAGCCCCAGCATTTT. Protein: CASTPRRGRDTNQPQHF.